The 10 T cell receptor delta chains below all came from one sample that was sequenced in a study of gamma-delta T cells after stem cell transplantation. TCRdb re-called the RT-PCR reads via CATT. The sample has roughly 1,500 delta-chain clones; 10% to 15% are singletons. Sample: gamma-delta T cells. These receptors all stem from a human donor. It is not recorded whose cells these are; they may come from a transplant donor.

As regards this clone: This likely reflects a read error, since a far larger clone is one base away. V usage is TRDV2 and J usage is TRDJ1; 11 bases are a match to TRDD3. The germline CDR1 and CDR2 sequences are GEAIGNYY and EKD. The CDR3 runs to 22 residues. V lost 5 bases and J lost 2; bases outside the gene matches: 27. The CDR3 region is CACAYLKGLPTLGDTPTDKLIF. CDR3 sequence (DNA): TGTGCCTGTGCCTATCTCAAGGGTCTTCCTACGTTGGGGGATACGCCGACCGATAAACTCATCTTT.

This clone was seen a handful of times. A read error is likely here: a far larger clone is one base away. Other DNA sequences from this sample encode an identical CDR3 as well. The chain uses TRDV2 and TRDJ1; 7 nucleotides line up with TRDD2. V shed 3 bases, J shed 0 bases, and the junction held 12 bases outside the gene matches. This CDR3 is built from 17 residues. Germline V gives CDR1 GEAIGNYY, CDR2 EKD. The CDR3 protein is CACDFLRVGVDTDKLIF. The DNA for the CDR3 is TGTGCCTGTGACTTCCTACGAGTTGGGGTTGACACCGATAAACTCATCTTT.

This clone was counted between two and nine times. A single base is all that separates this from a far larger clone, so a read error is likely. In the same sample, other DNA sequences code for this CDR3. The chain combines TRDV2 with TRDJ1; 13 bases are a match to TRDD3. The V gene's germline CDR1 is GEAIGNYY and CDR2 EKD. This CDR3 has 18 amino acids. V was clipped by 3 bases and J by 2 bases; unmatched bases: 11. The CDR3 loop reads CACDPLGDTRSYTDKLIF. The CDR3 nucleotides are TGTGCCTGTGACCCACTGGGGGATACGCGCTCGTATACCGATAAACTCATCTTT.

In this sample, this clone is hyperexpanded (1% or more). Other nucleotide sequences in the sample specify the same CDR3. The chain has TRDV2 and TRDJ1; 7 nucleotides match TRDD2. Unmatched junction bases numbered 12, after V lost 3 bases and J lost 0 bases. This CDR3 is 17 amino acids long. The germline CDR1 and CDR2 sequences are GEAIGNYY and EKD. Written as DNA, the CDR3 is TGTGCCTGTGACTTCCTACGAGTTGGGGTCGACACCGATAAACTCATCTTT. Translated: CACDFLRVGVDTDKLIF.

A remark on this clone: The protein TCRdb lists belongs to a much larger clone and differs from this DNA's translation at residue 10, which points to a read error; the protein shown is made from the DNA. The chain couples TRDV2 to TRDJ2; TRDD3 matches at 9 bases. With V trimmed by 0 bases and J by 1 base, 5 bases remained unmatched. The length of the CDR3 is 17 residues. Germline V CDR1 and CDR2: GEAIGNYY, EKD. In DNA form, the CDR3 reads TGTGCCTGTGACACCCTGGGGGATCCGAATTTGACAGCACAACTCTTCTTT. Translating it yields CACDTLGDPNLTAQLFF.

For this clone: TCRdb records a much larger clone's protein for this DNA, with a difference at residue 14 that likely arises from a read error; the protein given is the translation of the DNA. J is TRDJ2 and V is TRDV2; 10 nucleotides line up with TRDD3. Germline CDR1 reads GEAIGNYY; CDR2 reads EKD. The CDR3 loop spans 18 amino acids. DNA of the CDR3: TGTGCCTGTGACACCGTGACTGGGGGATCCGCTTTGACAACACAACTCTTCTTT. Amino acids: CACDTVTGGSALTTQLFF.

In this sample, this clone turned up a few times. This likely reflects a read error, since a far larger clone is one base away. DNA of the CDR3: TGTGCCCGTGACACCGTTGGGAAGACCGATAAACTCATCTTT. It codes for CARDTVGKTDKLIF. The chain combines TRDV2 with TRDJ1; D is ambiguous. From germline, CDR1 is GEAIGNYY and CDR2 EKD. The CDR3 is 14 amino acids.

In the case of this clone: This probably arose from a read error, given a far larger clone one base away. The gene calls are TRDV2 and TRDJ1, with TRDD3 matching over 11 bases. The CDR3 contains 20 residues. CDR1 is GEAIGNYY and CDR2 is EKD in the germline V gene. The CDR3 spells CACDLMSAGLGDTSTAKLIF. The CDR3 nucleotides are TGTGCCTGTGACTTGATGTCGGCGGGGCTGGGGGATACATCCACCGCTAAACTCATCTTT.

This clone was observed a few times. TCRdb pairs this DNA with a much larger clone's protein that differs at residue 15, likely a read error; the protein shown was translated from the DNA. The rearrangement links TRDV2 to TRDJ1; 10 nucleotides agree with TRDD3. The CDR3 is made up of 18 amino acids. Germline V gene sequence: CDR1 GEAIGNYY, CDR2 EKD. The CDR3 loop reads CACDSLTGGSPYTDNLIF. The CDR3 DNA reads TGTGCCTGTGACTCCCTCACTGGGGGATCCCCTTACACCGATAACCTCATCTTT.

Sample share makes this clone medium-sized (0.01 to 0.1%). With a much larger clone just one base away, this may be a read error. V is TRDV2 and J is TRDJ1; 10 bases match TRDD3. From germline, CDR1 is GEAIGNYY and CDR2 EKD. This CDR3 is built from 23 residues. The ends lost 0 bases at V and 0 bases at J; junction bases unmatched: 24. The CDR3: CACDTLGPPLRGDTLQYTDKLIF. In nucleotides, the CDR3 is TGTGCCTGTGACACCCTCGGGCCCCCCTTACGGGGGGATACGCTTCAGTACACCGATAAACTCATCTTT.